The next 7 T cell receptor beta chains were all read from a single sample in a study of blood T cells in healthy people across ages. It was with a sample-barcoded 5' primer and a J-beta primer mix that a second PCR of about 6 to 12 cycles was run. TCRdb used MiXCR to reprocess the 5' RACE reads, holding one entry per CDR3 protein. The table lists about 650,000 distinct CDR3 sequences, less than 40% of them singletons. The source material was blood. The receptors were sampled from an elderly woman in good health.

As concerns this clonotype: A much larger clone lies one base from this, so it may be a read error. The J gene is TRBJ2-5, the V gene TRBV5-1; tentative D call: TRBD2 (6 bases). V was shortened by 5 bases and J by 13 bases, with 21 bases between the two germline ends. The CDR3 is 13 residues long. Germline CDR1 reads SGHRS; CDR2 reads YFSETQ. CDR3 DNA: TGCGCCAGCAGTCAGGACGGGCTCTGGCGGGGGTACTTC. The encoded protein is CASSQDGLWRGYF.

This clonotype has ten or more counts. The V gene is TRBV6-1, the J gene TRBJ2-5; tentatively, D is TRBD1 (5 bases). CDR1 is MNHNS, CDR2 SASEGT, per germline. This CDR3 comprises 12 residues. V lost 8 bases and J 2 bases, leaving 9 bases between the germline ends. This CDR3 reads CASGHNQETQYF. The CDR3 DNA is TGTGCCAGCGGACACAATCAAGAGACCCAGTACTTC.

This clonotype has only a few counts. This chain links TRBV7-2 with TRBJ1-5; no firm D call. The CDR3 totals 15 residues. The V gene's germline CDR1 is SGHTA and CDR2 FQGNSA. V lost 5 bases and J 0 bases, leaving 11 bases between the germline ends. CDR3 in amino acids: CASSADRGSNQPQHF. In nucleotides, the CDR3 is TGTGCCAGCAGCGCCGACCGGGGTAGCAATCAGCCCCAGCATTTT. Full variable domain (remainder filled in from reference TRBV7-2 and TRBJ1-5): GAGVSQSPSNKVTEKGKDVELRCDPISGHTALYWYRQSLGQGLEFLIYFQGNSAPDKSGLPSDRFSAERTGGSVSTLTIQRTQQEDSAVYLCASSADRGSNQPQHFGDGTRLSIL.

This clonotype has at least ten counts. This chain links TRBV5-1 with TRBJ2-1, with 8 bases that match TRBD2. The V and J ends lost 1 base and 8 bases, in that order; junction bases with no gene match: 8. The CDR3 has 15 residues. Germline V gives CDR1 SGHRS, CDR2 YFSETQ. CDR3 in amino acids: CASSLSGGGLDEQFF. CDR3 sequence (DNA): TGCGCCAGCAGCTTGTCGGGGGGGGGCCTGGATGAGCAGTTCTTC.

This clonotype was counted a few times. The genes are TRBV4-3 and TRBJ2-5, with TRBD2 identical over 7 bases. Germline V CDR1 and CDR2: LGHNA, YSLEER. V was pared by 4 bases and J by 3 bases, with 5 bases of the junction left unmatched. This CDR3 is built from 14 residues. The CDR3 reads CASSPGTTKETQYF. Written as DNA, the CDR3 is TGCGCCAGCAGCCCAGGGACTACTAAAGAGACCCAGTACTTC.

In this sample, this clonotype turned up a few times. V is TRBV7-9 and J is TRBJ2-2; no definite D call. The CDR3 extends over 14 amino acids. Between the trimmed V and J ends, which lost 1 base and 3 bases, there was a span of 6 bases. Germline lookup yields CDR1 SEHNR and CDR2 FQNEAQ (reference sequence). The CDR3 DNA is TGTGCCAGCAGCTTAGAGAGATACACCGGGGAGCTGTTTTTT. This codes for CASSLERYTGELFF.

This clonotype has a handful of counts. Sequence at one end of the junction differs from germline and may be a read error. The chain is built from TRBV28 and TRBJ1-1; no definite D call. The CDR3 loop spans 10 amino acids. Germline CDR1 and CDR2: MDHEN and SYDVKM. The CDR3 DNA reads TGTGCCAGTAGTTTCACTGAAGCTTTCTTT. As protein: CASSFTEAFF.